The present TCR beta chain was sequenced within a study of CD8 T cells in ankylosing spondylitis. TCRdb fed the 5' RACE reads into MiXCR, producing one record per CDR3 protein. The table has over 600,000 distinct CDR3 sequences, around 19% seen once. The study, taken as a whole, reports: A TCR beta motif of under ten highly homologous variants appeared characteristic of ankylosing spondylitis blood.

This clonotype was seen a few times. Its antigen remains unidentified. Germline V gene data show CDR1 as SNHLY and CDR2 as FYNNEI. V lost 6 bases and J 4 bases, leaving 12 bases between the germline ends. This CDR3 has 14 residues. This sequence originates from a male donor with ankylosing spondylitis. The sample comprised blood, either unsorted or a sorted T cell fraction (not recorded which). The chain uses TRBV2 and TRBJ2-2; TRBD2 is a possible D gene (5 bases). DNA for the CDR3: TGTGCCAGCAGCGACTACCAATCCACCGGGGAGCTGTTTTTT. Encoded protein: CASSDYQSTGELFF.